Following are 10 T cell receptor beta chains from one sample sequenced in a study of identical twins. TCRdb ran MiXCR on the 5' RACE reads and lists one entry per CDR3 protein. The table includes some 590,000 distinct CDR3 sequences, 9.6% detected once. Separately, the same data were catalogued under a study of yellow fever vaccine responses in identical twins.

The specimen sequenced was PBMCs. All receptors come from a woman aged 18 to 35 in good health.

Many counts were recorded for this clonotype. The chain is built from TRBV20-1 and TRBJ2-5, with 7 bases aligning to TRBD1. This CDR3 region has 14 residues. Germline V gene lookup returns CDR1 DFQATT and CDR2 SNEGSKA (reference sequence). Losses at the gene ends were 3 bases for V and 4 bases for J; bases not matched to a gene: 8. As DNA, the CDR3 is TGCAGTGCTAGTCCGGGACAGAAGGGAGAGACCCAGTACTTC. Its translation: CSASPGQKGETQYF.

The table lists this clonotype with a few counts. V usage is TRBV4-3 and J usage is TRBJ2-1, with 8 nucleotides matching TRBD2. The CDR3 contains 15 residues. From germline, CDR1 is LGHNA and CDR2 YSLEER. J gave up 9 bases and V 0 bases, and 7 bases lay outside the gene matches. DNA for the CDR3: TGCGCCAGCAGCCAAGAGGGACTAGGGAAGGGTGAGCAGTTCTTC. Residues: CASSQEGLGKGEQFF.

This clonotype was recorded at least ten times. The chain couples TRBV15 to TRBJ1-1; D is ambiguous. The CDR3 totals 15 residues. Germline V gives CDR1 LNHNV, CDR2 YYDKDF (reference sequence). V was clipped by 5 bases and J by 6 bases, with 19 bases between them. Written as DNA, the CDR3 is TGTGCCACCAGCTTCGGTTTAAAACTAGGCGCTGAAGCTTTCTTT. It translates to CATSFGLKLGAEAFF.

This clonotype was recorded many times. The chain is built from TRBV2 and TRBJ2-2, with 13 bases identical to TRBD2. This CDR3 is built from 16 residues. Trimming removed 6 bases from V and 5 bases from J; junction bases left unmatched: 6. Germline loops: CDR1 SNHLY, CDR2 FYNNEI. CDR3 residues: CASRGLAGRGTGELFF. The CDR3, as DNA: TGTGCCAGCAGGGGACTAGCGGGAAGAGGGACCGGGGAGCTGTTTTTT.

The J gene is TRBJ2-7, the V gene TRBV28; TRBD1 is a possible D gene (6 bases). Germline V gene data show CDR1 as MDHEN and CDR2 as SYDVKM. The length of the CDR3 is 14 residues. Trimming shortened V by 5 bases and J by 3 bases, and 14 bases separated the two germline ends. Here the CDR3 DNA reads TGTGCCAGCAGTCACCGACAGGTGGTCTACGAGCAGTACTTC. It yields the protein CASSHRQVVYEQYF. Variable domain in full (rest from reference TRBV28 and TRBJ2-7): DVKVTQSSRYLVKRTGEKVFLECVQDMDHENMFWYRQDPGLGLRLIYFSYDVKMKEKGDIPEGYSVSREKKERFSLILESASTNQTSMYLCASSHRQVVYEQYFGPGTRLTVT.

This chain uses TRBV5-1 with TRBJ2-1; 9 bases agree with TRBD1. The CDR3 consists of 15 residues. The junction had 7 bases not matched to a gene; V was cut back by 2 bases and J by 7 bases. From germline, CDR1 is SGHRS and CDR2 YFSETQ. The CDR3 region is CASSFGTGRGNEQFF. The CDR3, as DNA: TGCGCCAGCAGCTTCGGGACAGGGAGGGGGAATGAGCAGTTCTTC.

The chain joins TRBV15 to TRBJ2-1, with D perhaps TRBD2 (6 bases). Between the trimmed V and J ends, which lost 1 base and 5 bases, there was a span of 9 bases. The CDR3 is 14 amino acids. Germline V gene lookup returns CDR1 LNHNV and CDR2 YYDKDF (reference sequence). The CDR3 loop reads CATSRVIADNEQFF. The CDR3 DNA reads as TGTGCCACCAGCAGAGTAATAGCGGACAATGAGCAGTTCTTC. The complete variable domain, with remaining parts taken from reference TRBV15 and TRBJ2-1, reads DAMVIQNPRYQVTQFGKPVTLSCSQTLNHNVMYWYQQKSSQAPKLLFHYYDKDFNNEADTPDNFQSRRPNTSFCFLDIRSPGLGDTAMYLCATSRVIADNEQFFGPGTRLTVL.

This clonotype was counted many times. The CDR3 region has the DNA TGTGCCACCAGTGGAGTTGGCAGGGGCTCCTACGAGCAGTACTTC. This encodes CATSGVGRGSYEQYF. V usage is TRBV24-1 and J usage is TRBJ2-7; possible D gene TRBD1, 6 bases. Germline V gene sequence: CDR1 KGHDR, CDR2 SFDVKD. V lost 5 bases to trimming and J lost 0 bases, with 13 bases between them. This CDR3 has 15 residues.

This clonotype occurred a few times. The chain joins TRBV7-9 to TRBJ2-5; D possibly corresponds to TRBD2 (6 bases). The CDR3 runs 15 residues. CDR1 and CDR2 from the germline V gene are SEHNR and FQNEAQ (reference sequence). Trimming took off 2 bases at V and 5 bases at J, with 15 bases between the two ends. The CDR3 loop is CASSLRMRGMETQYF. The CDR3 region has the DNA TGTGCCAGCAGCTTAAGGATGCGCGGGATGGAGACCCAGTACTTC. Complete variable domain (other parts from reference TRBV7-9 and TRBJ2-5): DTGVSQNPRHKITKRGQNVTFRCDPISEHNRLYWYRQTLGQGPEFLTYFQNEAQLEKSRLLSDRFSAERPKGSFSTLEIQRTEQGDSAMYLCASSLRMRGMETQYFGPGTRLLVL.

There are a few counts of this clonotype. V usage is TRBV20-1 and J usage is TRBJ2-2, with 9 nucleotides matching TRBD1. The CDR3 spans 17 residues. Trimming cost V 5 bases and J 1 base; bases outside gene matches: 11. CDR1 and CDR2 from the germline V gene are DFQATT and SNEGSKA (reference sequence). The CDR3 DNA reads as TGCAGTGCTGTTAATTACGCGGGACAGGGGAACACCGGGGAGCTGTTTTTT. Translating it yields CSAVNYAGQGNTGELFF.